The rows below give T cell receptor beta chains drawn from one sample of a study of blood T cell repertoires in COVID-19. The table came from immunoSEQ multiplex PCR; TCRdb's copy has only in-frame clones and leaves some out. The sample carries around 310,000 clones, about 87% recorded once. Sequencing used PBMCs or T cells enriched from blood (not recorded which). The receptor set was obtained from a man aged 30 to 39 who had recovered from COVID-19. The CDR3 runs from the conserved cysteine through the conserved F or W.

V gene	J gene	CDR3 protein
TRBV10-3	TRBJ1-2	CAISEGQGAFGYTF
TRBV14	TRBJ1-6	CASSPDRGLRSPLHF
TRBV30	TRBJ1-2	CAWSLQGVHGYTF
TRBV3-1/TRBV3-2	TRBJ1-1	CASSQRTAITEAFF
TRBV6-1	TRBJ1-2	CASSERDRGAYTF
TRBV5-1	TRBJ2-7	CASSVEGVLPYEQYF
TRBV5-1	TRBJ1-6	CASSLARNNSPLHF
TRBV27	TRBJ1-4	CASSWTGDEKLFF
TRBV5-1	TRBJ2-3	CASRSLAGGPSDTQYF
TRBV3-1/TRBV3-2	TRBJ1-1	CASSQVPDRSNEAFF
TRBV6-5	TRBJ1-2	CASTLSVGDTVYDTF
TRBV7-2	TRBJ2-7	CASSLAITGDYEQYF
TRBV5-4	TRBJ1-4	CASSPGQGRGTNEKLFF
TRBV5-5	TRBJ1-5	CASSFNRGNQPQHF
TRBV9	TRBJ1-4	CASGSPGGRDEKLFF
TRBV6-4	TRBJ2-3	CASSATSGDPTDTQYF
TRBV6-5	TRBJ2-7	CASTPSGVSYEQYF
TRBV4-1	TRBJ2-3	CASSQGPLGQGPDTQYF
TRBV5-6	TRBJ2-7	CASSLQGPGSYEQYF
TRBV27	TRBJ1-5	CASSLYNTRGPQHF
TRBV5-1	TRBJ2-1	CASTYTGYGEQFF
TRBV6-1	TRBJ1-1	CASSEIRGLLTIEAFF
TRBV19	TRBJ1-2	CASSIQYYGYTF
TRBV7-9	TRBJ2-2	CASSSSGNGELFF
TRBV27	TRBJ1-1	CASRSNRGPGRGTEAFF
TRBV18	TRBJ1-2	CASSPGLESGYTF
TRBV15	TRBJ2-7	CATSRDPPRGLAGDEQYF
TRBV13	TRBJ1-5	CASSFLGNQPQHF
TRBV30	TRBJ1-2	CAWSGAGDGYTF
TRBV2	TRBJ2-3	CASSEGHVRADTQYF
TRBV2	TRBJ2-1	CASSAYNEQFF
TRBV19	TRBJ2-4	CASSTQGHDQNIQYF
TRBV19	TRBJ1-1	CASRNRQGEAFF
TRBV6-6	TRBJ1-2	CASRGQGYGYTF
TRBV6-5	TRBJ2-1	CASSYRTGHFGQFF
TRBV7-7	TRBJ2-7	CASSLGPGASYEQYF
TRBV6-5	TRBJ1-4	CASSYIGEGEKLFF
TRBV6-5	TRBJ2-5	CASIGPGQGRETQYF
TRBV3-1/TRBV3-2	TRBJ2-1	CASSQDGSGGRYNEQFF
TRBV30	TRBJ1-6	CAWSVGRDSSYNSPLHF
TRBV10-3	TRBJ1-3	CAISGTAGNTIYF
TRBV4-1	TRBJ1-1	CASSPERQGIGNTEAFF
TRBV15	TRBJ2-5	CATSRALTSGGETQYF
TRBV7-8	TRBJ2-3	CASSLLGGGPRYF
TRBV9	TRBJ1-6	CASSVETGFSPLHF
TRBV30	TRBJ1-1	CAWSVWGVMNTEAFF
TRBV4-1	TRBJ2-5	CASSQEGGARETQYF
TRBV19	TRBJ1-5	CASSRQGARGNQPQHF
TRBV5-8	TRBJ1-5	CASSWGGGRHQPQHF
TRBV30	TRBJ2-3	CAWSVLGGTDTQYF